This T cell receptor beta chain emerged from a study of blood T cell repertoires in COVID-19. Looking at the study overall: Sites across the United States, Italy and Spain contributed samples from acute and convalescent COVID-19.

Recovered Cohort 3 donors showed two negative PCRs, clearance, or symptom resolution. Remarks on this clone: The junction differs from germline at one of its ends, possibly a read error.

Per the germline V gene, CDR1 is SGDLS and CDR2 is YYNGEE. There are 15 residues in the CDR3. Original methodology: Estimated nucleated cell counts came from reference gene primer amplification. The assay was immunoSEQ multiplex PCR, and TCRdb's table has in-frame clones only and misses some. That table gives V, J and clone size, and the DNA gave D and trimming. The table has some 230,000 clones, around four fifths seen once; the top ten hold approximately 15%. Sequenced sample: PBMCs or T cells enriched from blood (not recorded which). The chain has TRBV9 and TRBJ1-4, with D possibly matching TRBD1 (6 bases). The sequence came from a man aged 40-49 years who had recovered from COVID-19. In DNA form, the CDR3 reads TGTGCCAGCAGCGCAGACGGGACAACGAATGAAAAACTGTTTTTT. Amino acids: CASSADGTTNEKLFF. Drawing the rest from reference TRBV9 and TRBJ1-4, the complete variable domain is DSGVTQTPKHLITATGQRVTLRCSPRSGDLSVYWYQQSLDQGLQFLIQYYNGEERAKGNILERFSAQQFPDLHSELNLSSLELGDSALYFCASSADGTTNEKLFFGSGTQLSVL.